This T cell receptor (beta chain) was retrieved from a study of T-cell memory formation after mild COVID-19. V lost 7 bases, J lost 1 base, and 10 bases lay in between. In germline, CDR1 is MGHRA, CDR2 YSYEKL. The CDR3 consists of 14 residues. TCRdb itself ran the 5' RACE reads through MiXCR, one entry per CDR3 protein. The table lists about 620,000 distinct CDR3 sequences, roughly 18% of them singletons. This clonotype was detected a few times. V and J are TRBV4-1 and TRBJ2-2; D is perhaps TRBD1 or TRBD2 (5 bases each). Sequencing was carried out using PBMCs or a T cell subset sorted from them (not recorded which). The origin of this receptor is an adult woman who had mild COVID-19 (a few samples of this study predate the infection). Cell type and time point are not known. In DNA form, the CDR3 reads TGCGCCAGCACCCGGGACGGGAACACCGGGGAGCTGTTTTTT. Amino acid sequence: CASTRDGNTGELFF.